The 30 T cell receptor beta chains given below trace back to one sample, sequenced in a study of T-cell memory formation after mild COVID-19. TCRdb re-derived calls from the 5' RACE reads in MiXCR, one entry per CDR3 protein. The repertoire consists of approximately 350,000 distinct CDR3 sequences, with around an eighth occurring once and the leading ten covering approximately 20%. Sequenced: PBMCs or a T cell subset sorted from them (not recorded which). These receptors were taken from a man aged 18 to 29 who had mild COVID-19 (a few samples of this study predate the infection). Cell type and time point are not known.

This clonotype turned up a few times. The chain has TRBV18 and TRBJ1-5, with TRBD1 as a possible D gene (5 bases). Germline loops: CDR1 KGHSH, CDR2 LQKENI. This CDR3 is built from 14 residues. Trimming removed 6 bases from V and 3 bases from J, with 12 bases in between. The CDR3 DNA sequence: TGTGCCAGCTCCACGGGGCAGTACAATCAGCCCCAGCATTTT. Residues: CASSTGQYNQPQHF.

The rearrangement links TRBV5-6 to TRBJ2-3; D ambiguous. Between the trimmed V and J ends, which lost 2 bases and 4 bases, there was a span of 11 bases. CDR3 length: 14 residues. Germline V lookup: CDR1 SGHDT, CDR2 YYEEEE. The CDR3 region is CASSFDSFADTQYF. In nucleotides, the CDR3 is TGTGCCAGCAGCTTCGACTCATTCGCAGATACGCAGTATTTT.

The gene calls are TRBV5-1 and TRBJ1-4; 10 bases are shared with TRBD1. J gave up 0 bases and V 1 base, and 3 bases lay outside the gene matches. This CDR3 contains 17 residues. CDR1 and CDR2 from the germline V gene are SGHRS and YFSETQ. The CDR3 here is CASSLRGQGATNEKLFF. In nucleotides, the CDR3 is TGCGCCAGCAGCTTGCGCGGACAGGGGGCAACTAATGAAAAACTGTTTTTT.

This clonotype was seen a handful of times. The chain employs TRBV6-5 and TRBJ2-7, with D unresolved. The CDR3 is 13 residues long. The germline gives CDR1 MNHEY, CDR2 SVGAGI. Trimming removed 4 bases from V and 0 bases from J, with 7 bases in between. The DNA of the CDR3 is TGTGCCAGCAGTTCCCCCACCTCCTACGAGCAGTACGTC. Encoded protein: CASSSPTSYEQYV.

The chain joins TRBV29-1 to TRBJ2-2; 8 bases are shared with TRBD1. The CDR3 length is 15 residues. V was clipped by 7 bases and J by 1 base; unmatched bases: 8. In germline, CDR1 is SQVTM, CDR2 ANQGSEA. The CDR3 DNA follows: TGCAGCGCCCCCGTGGACAGGGAGAACACCGGGGAGCTGTTTTTT. This encodes CSAPVDRENTGELFF.

There are a few counts of this clonotype. The V gene is TRBV12-3 or TRBV12-4, the J gene TRBJ1-5; 10 bases map to TRBD1. J gave up 6 bases and V 3 bases, and 2 bases lay outside the gene matches. This CDR3 spans 14 amino acids. The CDR3 protein is CASSLTGGSQPQHF. CDR3 DNA sequence: TGTGCCAGCAGTTTGACAGGGGGCAGTCAGCCCCAGCATTTT.

The CDR3 bases are TGTGCCAGCTCGCTGCGGGGCCGAAAGCGTGGCTACACCTTC. Translating gives CASSLRGRKRGYTF. The chain joins TRBV18 to TRBJ1-2; D is perhaps TRBD1 (5 bases). This CDR3 has 14 amino acids. Germline CDR1 KGHSH, CDR2 LQKENI. Trimming shortened V by 6 bases and J by 7 bases, and 18 bases separated the two germline ends.

This chain links TRBV11-2 with TRBJ1-1; 8 nucleotides agree with TRBD1. The CDR3 loop spans 18 amino acids. Germline CDR1 reads SGHAT; CDR2 reads FQNNGV. Unmatched junction bases numbered 14, after V lost 1 base and J lost 4 bases. CDR3 DNA: TGTGCCAGCAGCTTAGCGTTCCTCAGGGGGCGCGACTCCACTGAAGCTTTCTTT. Translating it yields CASSLAFLRGRDSTEAFF.

The chain uses TRBV9 and TRBJ1-1; D not resolved. Germline lookup yields CDR1 SGDLS and CDR2 YYNGEE. The ends were cut back, 4 bases at V and 1 base at J, with 11 bases in the middle. CDR3 length: 14 amino acids. The CDR3 loop reads CASSSRKTNTEAFF. The CDR3 DNA reads TGTGCCAGCAGCAGTCGAAAAACGAACACTGAAGCTTTCTTT.

The J gene is TRBJ1-5, the V gene TRBV7-2; D is ambiguous. This CDR3 contains 14 residues. The V end lost 0 bases, the J end lost 6 bases, and 9 bases lay between the germline ends. Germline CDR1 is SGHTA and CDR2 is FQGNSA. The CDR3 loop reads CASSLAPGVQPQHF. In nucleotides, the CDR3 is TGTGCCAGCAGCTTAGCACCAGGCGTTCAGCCCCAGCATTTT.

V and J are TRBV27 and TRBJ2-1; TRBD1 agrees at 7 bases. The J segment lost 3 bases and the V segment lost 6 bases, leaving 11 bases of the junction unmatched. CDR3 length: 16 residues. CDR1 is MNHEY and CDR2 is SMNVEV in the germline V gene (reference sequence). CDR3 region: CASSLWSTGNYNEQFF. The DNA for the CDR3 is TGTGCCAGCAGCCTCTGGTCGACAGGGAACTACAATGAGCAGTTCTTC.

This chain links TRBV4-1 with TRBJ1-6; possible D gene TRBD1, 5 bases. Germline CDR1 MGHRA, CDR2 YSYEKL. This CDR3 contains 16 residues. The germline V and J ends were trimmed by 1 base and 4 bases, with 11 bases remaining between them. DNA for the CDR3: TGCGCCAGCAGCCAAGTAGCAGGGAGATATAATTCACCCCTCCACTTT. The encoded protein is CASSQVAGRYNSPLHF.

This clonotype was seen a handful of times. The gene calls are TRBV4-2 and TRBJ2-7; 12 positions agree with TRBD2. The junction had 10 bases not matched to a gene; V was cut back by 4 bases and J by 0 bases. Germline loops: CDR1 LGHNA, CDR2 YNFKEQ. CDR3 length: 18 residues. CDR3 nucleotides: TGTGCCAGCAGCCCAGCGACCGGGACTAGCGGGTCCTCCTACGAGCAGTACTTC. It translates to CASSPATGTSGSSYEQYF.

This clonotype showed up just a few times. The chain carries TRBV7-9 and TRBJ2-6; 8 bases are a match to TRBD1. The CDR3 is made up of 15 amino acids. V gave up 6 bases and J gave up 3 bases; unmatched junction bases: 4. Germline CDR1 and CDR2: SEHNR and FQNEAQ (reference sequence). In nucleotides, the CDR3 is TGTGCCAGCAGTCCGACAGGGGATGGGGCCAACGTCCTGACTTTC. This translates into CASSPTGDGANVLTF.

In its sample, this clonotype was seen a few times. The chain has TRBV20-1 and TRBJ2-7; 9 bases are shared with TRBD1. This CDR3 has 12 residues. Trimming cost V 6 bases and J 3 bases; bases outside gene matches: 3. The V gene's germline CDR1 is DFQATT and CDR2 SNEGSKA (reference sequence). This CDR3 reads CSAAGQGYEQYF. For the CDR3, the DNA is TGCAGTGCCGCGGGACAGGGCTACGAGCAGTACTTC.

This clonotype came up many times. CDR3 DNA sequence: TGTGCCAGCAGTCCCCCCTTTTCACCCCTCCACTTT. It specifies CASSPPFSPLHF. The chain links TRBV12-3 or TRBV12-4 to TRBJ1-6; no firm D call. CDR3 length: 12 residues. Trimming stripped 5 bases from V and 9 bases from J, with 8 bases between.

The chain carries TRBV29-1 and TRBJ2-5, with D unclear. Trimming shortened V by 4 bases and J by 9 bases, and 18 bases separated the two germline ends. CDR3 length: 13 residues. CDR1 SQVTM and CDR2 ANQGSEA come from the germline V gene. The chain's CDR3 is CSVVGPTMGSQYF. CDR3 DNA sequence: TGCAGCGTTGTTGGGCCTACAATGGGGTCCCAGTACTTC.

J is TRBJ1-3 and V is TRBV6-5; unclear D gene. CDR3 length: 15 amino acids. Per germline, CDR1 MNHEY and CDR2 SVGAGI. V lost 4 bases, J lost 0 bases, and 10 bases lay in between. This CDR3 is CASSFQANSGNTIYF. CDR3 nucleotides: TGTGCCAGCAGTTTCCAGGCCAACTCTGGAAACACCATATATTTT.

This clonotype was found a few times. The chain recombines TRBV6-1 with TRBJ2-3, with a tentative D call TRBD1 (6 bases). V dropped 6 bases and J dropped 1 base, with 14 bases sitting between them. This CDR3 spans 15 amino acids. The germline V gene has CDR1 MNHNS and CDR2 SASEGT. This CDR3 reads CASSLTGRGTDTQYF. CDR3 DNA sequence: TGTGCCAGCAGCCTTACAGGGAGAGGCACAGATACGCAGTATTTT.

This chain links TRBV4-1 with TRBJ1-1, with D uncertain. The V end lost 3 bases, the J end lost 3 bases, and 14 bases lay between the germline ends. This CDR3 has 15 amino acids. CDR1 and CDR2 (germline): MGHRA, YSYEKL. CDR3 DNA: TGCGCCAGCAGCCAGGAGGGAGGTGGATACACTGAAGCTTTCTTT. Translated, it gives CASSQEGGGYTEAFF.

This clonotype was counted many times. The chain uses TRBV12-3 or TRBV12-4 and TRBJ2-3; maybe TRBD2 (6 bases). There are 17 residues in the CDR3. V was trimmed by 3 bases and J by 1 base, leaving 17 bases between them. CDR3: CASSLWLRGEGTDTQYF. CDR3 nucleotide sequence: TGTGCCAGCAGTTTGTGGTTGCGGGGTGAGGGCACAGATACGCAGTATTTT.

This sequence joins TRBV6-5 and TRBJ2-3, with unresolved D. The CDR3 runs 12 residues. The germline V gene encodes CDR1 MNHEY and CDR2 SVGAGI. Trimming stripped 5 bases from V and 6 bases from J, with 9 bases between. As DNA, the CDR3 is TGTGCCAGCAGTCCTGATCGCGATACGCAGTATTTT. Its protein is CASSPDRDTQYF.

This clonotype was found a few times. V usage is TRBV5-1 and J usage is TRBJ2-6; the D is unclear. Germline V lookup: CDR1 SGHRS, CDR2 YFSETQ. V lost 7 bases and J lost 4, with 6 bases in between. The length of the CDR3 is 12 residues. CDR3 sequence: CASAPGANVLTF. In DNA form, the CDR3 reads TGCGCCAGCGCCCCGGGGGCCAACGTCCTGACTTTC.

The chain carries TRBV10-3 and TRBJ2-1; TRBD1 aligns across 7 bases. CDR3 length: 14 residues. Trimming removed 2 bases from V and 5 bases from J; junction bases left unmatched: 3. Looked up from germline, CDR1 is ENHRY and CDR2 is SYGVKD. DNA for the CDR3: TGTGCCATCAGTGAGCTGGGGACAGACAATGAGCAGTTCTTC. Its translation: CAISELGTDNEQFF.

Turning to this clonotype: Sequence at one end of the junction differs from germline and may be a read error. The CDR3, as DNA: TGCATCGTTGATGGGACTAGCACAGATACGCAGTATTTT. The encoded protein is CIVDGTSTDTQYF. The chain employs TRBV29-1 and TRBJ2-3; a weak D match, TRBD2 (6 bases). Germline V gene lookup returns CDR1 SQVTM and CDR2 ANQGSEA. CDR3 length: 13 amino acids.

This clonotype was picked up a small number of times. The V call is TRBV4-1, the J call TRBJ1-3; 7 bases fit TRBD1. V gave up 4 bases and J gave up 0 bases; unmatched junction bases: 6. CDR3 length: 16 residues. Germline V CDR1 and CDR2: MGHRA, YSYEKL. CDR3 region: CASSPLGQRSGNTIYF. DNA of the CDR3: TGCGCCAGCAGCCCCCTGGGACAGCGCTCTGGAAACACCATATATTTT.

This chain connects TRBV25-1 to TRBJ2-2, with a possible D match to TRBD1 (6 bases). Trimming left V 2 bases short and J 4 bases short, with 11 bases between. CDR1 MGHDK and CDR2 SYGVNS come from the germline V gene. CDR3 size: 15 residues. The CDR3 nucleotides are TGTGCCAGCAGTGAAAGGACAGTATTCACCGGGGAGCTGTTTTTT. Protein: CASSERTVFTGELFF.

The J gene is TRBJ1-1, the V gene TRBV9; D gene ambiguous. The V gene lost 2 bases and the J gene lost 0 bases, with 5 bases spanning the gap. The CDR3 runs 13 residues. In germline, CDR1 is SGDLS, CDR2 YYNGEE. The CDR3 bases are TGTGCCAGCAGCGTTTTGGTGAACACTGAAGCTTTCTTT. It specifies CASSVLVNTEAFF.

This chain links TRBV15 with TRBJ1-2; unclear D gene. The CDR3 covers 13 residues. The germline gives CDR1 LNHNV, CDR2 YYDKDF (reference sequence). Trimming pared 3 bases from V and 8 bases from J, leaving 13 bases between. CDR3 in DNA: TGTGCCACCAGCAGTGATCTCTCCCTGGGCTACACCTTC. Translating gives CATSSDLSLGYTF.

This clonotype was counted a few times. The chain combines TRBV5-1 with TRBJ2-7, with D perhaps TRBD2 (5 bases). The CDR3 is 16 amino acids. V was pared by 3 bases and J by 0 bases, with 16 bases between. CDR1 is SGHRS and CDR2 is YFSETQ in the germline V gene. This CDR3 is CASSSAAGVNSYEQYF. CDR3 DNA sequence: TGCGCCAGCAGCTCGGCGGCCGGGGTAAACTCCTACGAGCAGTACTTC.